This TCR beta chain was profiled in a study of shared clonotypes between healthy human individuals (dated by TCRdb to 2020 to 2021). Regarding the research as a whole: The cohort comprised a couple of women and a few men aged 18 to 49 years. For each donor, CD4 naive and CD4 memory were each run on three plates, CD8 naive on two plates, and CD8 memory on one plate. The study deeply sequenced blood TCR repertoires of five healthy adults to estimate repertoire size and the extent of clonotype sharing between individuals. Libraries were prepared and TCR repertoires were sequenced by different laboratories using diverse techniques, in order to increase sequencing depth and limit assay-specific biases. Leukapheresis yielded between about 0.85 and 10 billion PBMCs per donor.

Using the deep immunoSEQ assay, multiplex PCR amplified TCR CDR3 regions from genomic DNA. For each cell subset, the extracted genomic DNA was distributed evenly across all wells of several immunoSEQ 96-well plates, and each plate served as one replicate. Each replicate PCR for sorted subsets received 200 ng genomic DNA, equal to 30,000 or so T cell genomes. Purified libraries were measured with a Qubit 3.0 fluorometer, size-checked on a Bioanalyzer 2100, and measured again with the KAPA Library Quantification kit. Every immunoSEQ 96-well plate was sequenced on a separate single-read 150-cycle Illumina NextSeq 550 flow cell. The paper's processing steps were these. The immunoSEQ output contained only junctional sequences without quality scores, so filtering could not match that applied to full-length reads. To assign V/J genes and CDR3, sequences were annotated using PyIR, a Python wrapper for IgBLAST v1.9, with IMGT germline references. Reads were removed for weak V/J assignments (E-value above 1e-6), missing CDR3, stop codons, out-of-frame junctions, or ambiguous translated residues. V3J clonotypes were defined by identical inferred V gene, J gene, and CDR3 amino acid sequence. To compute the percentage overlap between repertoires, the number of shared unique clonotypes was divided by the size of the smaller repertoire. Richness of each repertoire was evaluated using RTK rarefaction, the Chao1 estimator, and Recon v2.1 estimates of unobserved clonotypes. Generation probabilities for all TCRbeta clonotypes obtained by the gDNA method from a few donors were computed using OLGA. Not all clones reach the TCRdb copy of this immuneACCESS table, which keeps in-frame sequences only. Checked studies attribute under half of the gap to unresolved V genes and leave the rest unexplained. V, J and clone size are those of that table, while D and trimming were read from the DNA. The sample table holds a few hundred thousand clones, of which more than 95% were seen once. Together, the top ten hold 0.057% of the sample.

The donors were healthy, HIV-negative adults with no recently reported acute infections or vaccinations. Only Caucasian adults living in Nashville, Tennessee, USA were represented among the donors. CD4+ T cells were enriched through magnetic negative selection, after which naive cells were positively selected on CD45RA and the remaining negative fraction served as the memory subset. Blood was collected by leukapheresis, and PBMCs were isolated by Ficoll-Histopaque density gradient centrifugation and then cryopreserved in liquid nitrogen vapor phase. Analytical flow cytometry was used to check the purity and quantity of each magnetically sorted T cell population. Genomic DNA was isolated from each sorted fraction and quantified by UV absorbance on a Nanodrop 2000c. The CDR3 starts with the cysteine, ends with the phenylalanine, and has 16 residues. Only the CDR3 part of the read is kept: 48 bases, read in frame from the first base. Based on the germline V gene, the CDR1 and CDR2 sequences are SGHNT and YENEEA. V trim: 0 bases; J trim: 8 bases; unmatched bases: 5.

Regarding this clone: This clone's antigen is unknown. Base qualities are not at hand, and no much larger clone is one base apart.

Beyond this particular receptor, the publication reports: Naive subsets generally had larger estimated clonotype richness than memory subsets. Based on pairwise subsampling, the degree of clonotype sharing among donors was expected to be affected by sequencing depth. Sampling was limited to blood, and TCR repertoires in tissue likely differ from TCR repertoires in blood. Sharing across a handful of donors was observed for approximately 5% of naive CD4, less than 4% of naive CD8, roughly 2.4% of memory CD4, and roughly 0.43% of memory CD8 clonotypes. Even with the large sequencing depth, rarefaction of the sorted-subset datasets indicated that sequencing was incomplete. Because the study included a small number of donors, the genetic and exposure-history diversity represented was limited. Compared with non-shared clonotypes, the clonotypes found in all four sorted-subset donors had higher generation probabilities.

The source material was naive CD4+ T cells sorted from blood. The sample's cell subset or site label, decoded: CD45RA+ positively selected. This chain joins TRBV11-3 to TRBJ2-1, with 12 junctional bases fitting TRBD2. This receptor was obtained from a young woman in good health. The CDR3 protein: CASSLDPTSGRHEQFF. The sequenced DNA: TGTGCCAGCAGCTTAGACCCGACTAGCGGGAGACATGAGCAGTTCTTC.